The T cell receptor beta chain under discussion was sequenced for a study of T cells after yellow fever vaccination. Study results and caveats: Most primary-vaccination clones recurred post-booster (roughly 96% CD4, about 87% CD8). Researchers report a weaker secondary response that nonetheless peaked faster, day 5 versus 15.

This CDR3 region has 13 residues. The V gene's germline CDR1 is SGHRS and CDR2 YFSETQ. V was clipped by 4 bases and J by 1 base, with 7 bases between them. TCRdb analysed the 5' RACE reads with MiXCR anew, one entry per CDR3 protein. This sample has roughly 170,000 distinct CDR3 sequences, with approximately 6% found just once. By share, this clonotype ranks as medium-sized. The antigen is undetermined. The material was CD4+ T cells sorted from PBMCs, obtained on the day of the first yellow fever vaccination. The TCR was taken from a man between 18 and 29 years old who received the YFV17D yellow fever vaccine. V gene TRBV5-1 combines with J gene TRBJ2-3, with no clear D. The CDR3 spells CASSPDRTDTQYF. DNA of the CDR3: TGCGCCAGCAGCCCCGACCGCACAGATACGCAGTATTTT.